A selection of T cell receptor beta chains follows, all from one sample in a study of immune heterogeneity within non-small cell lung tumors. TCRdb ran MiXCR on the multiplex PCR reads and lists one entry per CDR3 protein. This sample has 15,000 or so distinct CDR3 sequences, with approximately 30% found just once. Sequencing was done on a sample of lung tumor tissue. The receptors derive from a woman aged 45 to 65 with non-small cell lung cancer. Each CDR3 is given with its conserved first and last residue. D genes are given only for firm matches. For some rows the clone size is stated as once, few or many, or as a class when expanded; others skip it.

TRBV20-1,TRBJ2-5,-,-,TGCAGTGCTAGAGTCGCTACGGAGACCCAGTACTTC,CSARVATETQYF
TRBV14,TRBJ1-4,many,-,TGTGCCAGCAGCCAAGTGGTTGGACAACAACTGTTTTTT,CASSQVVGQQLFF
TRBV28,TRBJ2-5,-,TRBD1,TGTGCCAGCTCACCCCGGGACAGGGGAGAGACCCAGTACTTC,CASSPRDRGETQYF
TRBV6-2/TRBV6-3,TRBJ2-7,medium-sized,TRBD1,TGTGCCAGCAGTTACTCCGGACAGGGGTTGGACGAGCAGTACTTC,CASSYSGQGLDEQYF
TRBV19,TRBJ2-7,medium-sized,TRBD1,TGTGCCAGTAGTATGAGTGGTGTGGGGACAGGGGCCTCCTACGAGCAGTACTTC,CASSMSGVGTGASYEQYF
TRBV12-3/TRBV12-4,TRBJ1-1,-,-,TGTGCCAGCAGTTTAAGACAACTGAACACTGAAGCTTTCTTT,CASSLRQLNTEAFF
TRBV20-1,TRBJ2-7,-,TRBD1,TGCAGTGCTAGAGATGACAGGGGGTGGGAGCAGTACTTC,CSARDDRGWEQYF
TRBV6-1,TRBJ2-7,few,-,TGTGCCAGCACCGAGGGGCAGACCTACGAGCAGTACTTC,CASTEGQTYEQYF
TRBV19,TRBJ2-6,many,-,TGTGCCAGTAGTAATTTGGCAGGGCGCTCTGGGGCCAACGTCCTGACTTTC,CASSNLAGRSGANVLTF
TRBV10-3,TRBJ2-7,-,-,TGTGCCATCAGTGAAGGGGGCGAGCAGTACTTC,CAISEGGEQYF
TRBV5-1,TRBJ1-5,many,-,TGCGCCAGCAGCTTAAATGGGGATTCGGCAGGGCCCCAGCATTTT,CASSLNGDSAGPQHF
TRBV12-3/TRBV12-4,TRBJ1-2,few,-,TGTGCCAGCAGTTCCGGGACGGCGAAATACGGCTACACCTTC,CASSSGTAKYGYTF
TRBV2,TRBJ2-7,medium-sized,-,TGTGCCAGCAGTGAAGCGGGGAGTTTGGAGCAGTACTTC,CASSEAGSLEQYF
TRBV2,TRBJ1-2,many,-,TGTGCCAGCAGTGAACGCAGTCTAGCTAACTATGGCTACACCTTC,CASSERSLANYGYTF
TRBV28,TRBJ1-2,medium-sized,TRBD1,TGTGCCAGCAGCACTGAACAGGGGATGGGCAGTGGCTACACCTTC,CASSTEQGMGSGYTF
TRBV27,TRBJ1-6,-,-,TGTGCCAGCAGTTTTTCAGTAGATTCACCCCTCCACTTT,CASSFSVDSPLHF
TRBV9,TRBJ2-3,few,-,TGTGCCAGCACCCCGGGCACTGGGGGAGCAGATACGCAGTATTTT,CASTPGTGGADTQYF
TRBV3-1,TRBJ1-4,many,-,TGTGCCAGCAGCCAAGAAAGGGCGCGGGGCGAAAAACTGTTTTTT,CASSQERARGEKLFF
TRBV10-2,TRBJ2-7,many,TRBD1,TGCGCCAGTCATAGCGGACAGGGGTTCTACGAGCAGTACTTC,CASHSGQGFYEQYF
TRBV5-1,TRBJ2-5,few,TRBD2,TGCGCCAGCAGCAAAGGGACTAGCGGAAATTCCCAAGAGACCCAGTACTTC,CASSKGTSGNSQETQYF
TRBV5-5,TRBJ2-2,many,-,TGTGCCAGCAGAGATGAGGGACCCGAGCTGTTTTTT,CASRDEGPELFF
TRBV6-2/TRBV6-3,TRBJ1-2,-,-,TGTGCCAGCTCACCAGGGGTTACGAACTATGGCTACACCTTC,CASSPGVTNYGYTF
TRBV4-2,TRBJ2-2,-,-,TGTGCCAGCAGCCGCTCTAGCGTTACTACCGGGGAGCTGTTTTTT,CASSRSSVTTGELFF
TRBV6-5,TRBJ2-7,-,-,TGTGCCAGCAGTTCCACCGACAGCTACGAGCAGTACTTC,CASSSTDSYEQYF
TRBV5-1,TRBJ1-1,medium-sized,-,TGCGCCAGCAGCTTGGAAGGGGGGAGAGGCACTGAAGCTTTCTTT,CASSLEGGRGTEAFF
TRBV29-1,TRBJ2-3,-,-,TGCAGCGTTGAGGACAGACCTAGCACAGATACGCAGTATTTT,CSVEDRPSTDTQYF
TRBV27,TRBJ1-5,medium-sized,-,TGTGCCAGCAGACCGGGACTTAACAATCAGCCCCAGCATTTT,CASRPGLNNQPQHF
TRBV27,TRBJ1-2,many,TRBD1,TGTGCCAGCAGTTTTATGACAGGGGCGAACTATGGCTACACCTTC,CASSFMTGANYGYTF